This TCR beta chain derives from a study of beta chain features in type 1 diabetes. Study summary: In all, 107,917,701 sorted cells from all samples were analyzed. Points from the study as a whole: The naive, central memory and Treg TCRB repertoires looked more alike in patients than they did in healthy donors. Patients and controls would share equally any PCR tilt toward shorter templates.

With V trimmed by 5 bases and J by 7 bases, 9 bases remained unmatched. The CDR3 contains 15 residues. Germline CDR1 SGHVS, CDR2 FNYEAQ. A heparinised blood draw that averaged approximately 120 mL was obtained once from each donor. On this clone: Its specificity is not known.

cDNA synthesis used the whole RNA isolate, giving expressed TCRB sequences. TCRdb keeps only in-frame clones here, not all; method: immunoSEQ multiplex PCR. This sample carries 200,000 to 250,000 clones, 9% to 10% of them seen once, and the ten largest clones take just under 0.035%. The J gene is TRBJ2-7, the V gene TRBV7-6, with 12 bases fitting TRBD1. The sequence was obtained from a woman aged 18-30 years in good health. What was sequenced was naive CD4+ T cells from blood. CDR3 coding DNA: TGTGCCAGCAGCCCTCCGGGACAGGGGGCGGGTGAGCAGTACTTC. Translating gives CASSPPGQGAGEQYF.